The rows below give T cell receptor beta chains drawn from one sample of a study of blood T cell repertoires in COVID-19. The table came from immunoSEQ multiplex PCR; TCRdb's copy has only in-frame clones and leaves some out. The table has some 450,000 clones, 70% to 90% seen once; the top ten hold roughly 0.84%. The sequenced sample consisted of peripheral blood. The receptors stem from a man aged 18 to 29 with COVID-19, enrolled during active disease. Each CDR3 is given with its conserved first and last residue. The order of the fields is J gene, D gene, V gene, clone size, CDR3 DNA, CDR3 protein. The D gene is left open where the match is weak. Clone size is given for some rows only: seen once, a few or many times, or a class if the clone is expanded.

j_call: TRBJ2-2
d_call: .
v_call: TRBV5-5
clone_size: once
cdr3_nt: TGTGCCAGCAGCTCAACAGGGATGGGCACCGGGGAGCTGTTTTTT
cdr3_aa: CASSSTGMGTGELFF

j_call: TRBJ2-7
d_call: .
v_call: TRBV12-3/TRBV12-4
clone_size: .
cdr3_nt: TGTGCCAGCAGACCGACAGCCTCCTACGAGCAGTACTTC
cdr3_aa: CASRPTASYEQYF

j_call: TRBJ2-2
d_call: TRBD1
v_call: TRBV9
clone_size: once
cdr3_nt: TGTGCCAGCAGCAGAGACAGGGTCGGGACGGGGAACACCGGGGAGCTGTTTTTT
cdr3_aa: CASSRDRVGTGNTGELFF

j_call: TRBJ2-1
d_call: .
v_call: TRBV6-5
clone_size: once
cdr3_nt: TGTGCCAGCAGTTACTCCCCCAGCAATGAGCAGTTCTTC
cdr3_aa: CASSYSPSNEQFF

j_call: TRBJ1-5
d_call: TRBD1
v_call: TRBV27
clone_size: .
cdr3_nt: TGTGCCAGCAGTTTGGAGGGGGCGAGCAATCAGCCCCAGCATTTT
cdr3_aa: CASSLEGASNQPQHF

j_call: TRBJ1-4
d_call: .
v_call: TRBV5-4
clone_size: .
cdr3_nt: TGTGCCAGCAGCTTGCAGGGCACTAATGAAAAACTGTTTTTT
cdr3_aa: CASSLQGTNEKLFF

j_call: TRBJ2-1
d_call: .
v_call: TRBV24-1
clone_size: once
cdr3_nt: TGTGCCACCAGTGACGTCGTTGGGGGGTTCTACAATGAGCAGTTCTTC
cdr3_aa: CATSDVVGGFYNEQFF

j_call: TRBJ2-7
d_call: TRBD2
v_call: TRBV15
clone_size: .
cdr3_nt: TGTGCCACCAGCAGAGTCCTAGCGGGAGGGCCTAGGTACGAGCAGTACTTC
cdr3_aa: CATSRVLAGGPRYEQYF

j_call: TRBJ1-1
d_call: .
v_call: TRBV12-5
clone_size: .
cdr3_nt: TGTGCTAGTGGTTTGGCCCCCCGACAGGTCCAGAACACTGAAGCTTTCTTT
cdr3_aa: CASGLAPRQVQNTEAFF

j_call: TRBJ2-6
d_call: .
v_call: TRBV10-3
clone_size: .
cdr3_nt: TGTGCCATCCCGTCTGGGCCGAGATCTGGGGCCAACGTCCTGACTTTC
cdr3_aa: CAIPSGPRSGANVLTF

j_call: TRBJ2-1
d_call: TRBD2
v_call: TRBV7-8
clone_size: .
cdr3_nt: TGTGCCAGCAGCCGACCCGAGGGGCTAGCGGGATATGAGCAGTTCTTC
cdr3_aa: CASSRPEGLAGYEQFF

j_call: TRBJ1-1
d_call: TRBD1
v_call: TRBV15
clone_size: .
cdr3_nt: TGTGCCACCAGCAGAAGGACAGGGGCGGAAGCTTTCTTT
cdr3_aa: CATSRRTGAEAFF

j_call: TRBJ2-3
d_call: .
v_call: TRBV29-1
clone_size: .
cdr3_nt: TGCAGCGTTTGCGGGAGACAGGGGAGCGCAGATACGCAGTATTTT
cdr3_aa: CSVCGRQGSADTQYF

j_call: TRBJ1-2
d_call: TRBD1
v_call: TRBV24-1
clone_size: .
cdr3_nt: TGTGCCACCAGTGATGAGGGGGCGGGTGGCTACACCTTC
cdr3_aa: CATSDEGAGGYTF

j_call: TRBJ1-2
d_call: TRBD1
v_call: TRBV12-3/TRBV12-4
clone_size: .
cdr3_nt: TGTGCCAGCTCCCAGGGGGAGGGCTACACCTTC
cdr3_aa: CASSQGEGYTF

j_call: TRBJ2-2
d_call: TRBD2
v_call: TRBV3-1/TRBV3-2
clone_size: .
cdr3_nt: TGTGCCAGCAGCCCCAGACTAGCGGGAGCCACCGGGGAGCTGTTTTTT
cdr3_aa: CASSPRLAGATGELFF

j_call: TRBJ2-2
d_call: TRBD1
v_call: TRBV5-1
clone_size: .
cdr3_nt: TGCGCCAGCAGTTGGGGGACAGGGGCAGGGGAGCTGTTTTTT
cdr3_aa: CASSWGTGAGELFF

j_call: TRBJ2-5
d_call: .
v_call: TRBV4-1
clone_size: .
cdr3_nt: TGCGCCAGCAGCCTTAGAATCCAAGAGACCCAGTACTTC
cdr3_aa: CASSLRIQETQYF

j_call: TRBJ1-3
d_call: .
v_call: TRBV16
clone_size: few
cdr3_nt: TGTGCCAGCAGTCGACAGGCCTCTGGAAACACCATATATTTT
cdr3_aa: CASSRQASGNTIYF

j_call: TRBJ2-1
d_call: TRBD1
v_call: TRBV5-4
clone_size: .
cdr3_nt: TGTGCCAGCAGCCCCGGACAGGACTCCTACAATGAGCAGTTCTTC
cdr3_aa: CASSPGQDSYNEQFF

j_call: TRBJ1-6
d_call: .
v_call: TRBV6-5
clone_size: .
cdr3_nt: TGTGCCAGCATCAAGCGGGGGAGTAATTCACCCCTCCACTTT
cdr3_aa: CASIKRGSNSPLHF

j_call: TRBJ2-5
d_call: .
v_call: TRBV28
clone_size: .
cdr3_nt: TGTGCCAGCAGCCTTGGGGGGCAAGAGACCCAGTACTTC
cdr3_aa: CASSLGGQETQYF

j_call: TRBJ2-5
d_call: .
v_call: TRBV7-8
clone_size: .
cdr3_nt: TGTGCCAGCAGCTTACGGGATAGGGAGACCCAGTACTTC
cdr3_aa: CASSLRDRETQYF

j_call: TRBJ2-5
d_call: .
v_call: TRBV10-2
clone_size: .
cdr3_nt: TGCGCCAGCAGAGAAGGGACTACCCAGTACTTC
cdr3_aa: CASREGTTQYF

j_call: TRBJ1-1
d_call: .
v_call: TRBV7-8
clone_size: .
cdr3_nt: TGTGCCAGCAGCTTCGGGACTCGGAATACTGAAGCTTTCTTT
cdr3_aa: CASSFGTRNTEAFF

j_call: TRBJ2-1
d_call: TRBD2
v_call: TRBV24-1
clone_size: .
cdr3_nt: TGTGCCACCAAAGCCGGGACTAGGGAGTTCTTC
cdr3_aa: CATKAGTREFF

j_call: TRBJ2-2
d_call: .
v_call: TRBV6-5
clone_size: .
cdr3_nt: TGTGCCAGCAGTTACAGGGGCAACACCGGGGAGCTGTTTTTT
cdr3_aa: CASSYRGNTGELFF

j_call: TRBJ2-3
d_call: .
v_call: TRBV24-1
clone_size: .
cdr3_nt: TGTGCCACCAGTGATTTGTCCCCCGGCAGGGAGGTAGATACGCAGTATTTT
cdr3_aa: CATSDLSPGREVDTQYF

j_call: TRBJ1-1
d_call: .
v_call: TRBV6-5
clone_size: .
cdr3_nt: TGTCAATCTCAGGCCATGAACACTGAAGCTTTCTTT
cdr3_aa: CQSQAMNTEAFF

j_call: TRBJ2-1
d_call: TRBD2
v_call: TRBV16
clone_size: .
cdr3_nt: TGTGCCAGCAGCCAATCGGGACTAGCGGGAGATGAGCAGTTCTTC
cdr3_aa: CASSQSGLAGDEQFF

j_call: TRBJ2-5
d_call: TRBD2
v_call: TRBV2
clone_size: .
cdr3_nt: TGTGCCAGCAAAGCGGGAAGAGAAGAGACCCAGTACTTC
cdr3_aa: CASKAGREETQYF

j_call: TRBJ2-7
d_call: .
v_call: TRBV21-1
clone_size: .
cdr3_nt: TGTGCCAGCAGAAGACCTAACAGGGGGCACGAGCAGTACTTC
cdr3_aa: CASRRPNRGHEQYF

j_call: TRBJ1-1
d_call: TRBD1
v_call: TRBV6-5
clone_size: .
cdr3_nt: TGTGCCAGCAGTTCACCGGGACAGGGTCCCCCTGAAGCTTTCTTT
cdr3_aa: CASSSPGQGPPEAFF

j_call: TRBJ1-6
d_call: TRBD1
v_call: TRBV7-9
clone_size: .
cdr3_nt: TGTGCCAGCAGCTTGGTGGGGGACAGGGCTTCACCCCTCCACTTT
cdr3_aa: CASSLVGDRASPLHF

j_call: TRBJ2-2
d_call: TRBD1
v_call: TRBV5-4
clone_size: .
cdr3_nt: TGTGCCAGCCATAGGACAGGGGAAGGCGGGGAGCTGTTTTTT
cdr3_aa: CASHRTGEGGELFF

j_call: TRBJ1-4
d_call: .
v_call: TRBV6-5
clone_size: .
cdr3_nt: TGTGCCAGCAGCCTCGTGGGCTCGAATGAAAAACTGTTTTTT
cdr3_aa: CASSLVGSNEKLFF

j_call: TRBJ1-2
d_call: .
v_call: TRBV4-2
clone_size: .
cdr3_nt: TGTGCCAGCAGCCAATATACTAACTATGGCTACACCTTC
cdr3_aa: CASSQYTNYGYTF

j_call: TRBJ1-1
d_call: TRBD1
v_call: TRBV18
clone_size: .
cdr3_nt: TGTGCCAGCTCACCACGACAGGGTAACACTGAAGCTTTCTTT
cdr3_aa: CASSPRQGNTEAFF

j_call: TRBJ1-1
d_call: .
v_call: TRBV11-3
clone_size: once
cdr3_nt: TGTGCCAGCAGCTCTGACAGGTTTGGGGCTTTCTTT
cdr3_aa: CASSSDRFGAFF

j_call: TRBJ1-3
d_call: .
v_call: TRBV11-2
clone_size: .
cdr3_nt: TGTGCCAGCAGCTTCCAAGGAAACACCATATATTTT
cdr3_aa: CASSFQGNTIYF

j_call: TRBJ1-5
d_call: TRBD1
v_call: TRBV27
clone_size: .
cdr3_nt: TGTGCCAGCAGTAGGACAGGGGGTTCCTATCAGCCCCAGCATTTT
cdr3_aa: CASSRTGGSYQPQHF

j_call: TRBJ1-2
d_call: .
v_call: TRBV5-6
clone_size: .
cdr3_nt: TGTGCCAGCAGCTTGTCCTTAGTATTAAGCCGATATGGCTACACCTTC
cdr3_aa: CASSLSLVLSRYGYTF

j_call: TRBJ2-1
d_call: TRBD2
v_call: TRBV6-6
clone_size: .
cdr3_nt: TGTGCCAGCACCTATAGTGCGGGGGGCTACAATGAGCAGTTCTTC
cdr3_aa: CASTYSAGGYNEQFF